This T cell receptor (beta chain) was sequenced in a study of T cells expressing NK-cell markers. Study-wide background: Sorted CD3+CD56-NKG2C+, CD3+CD56+NKG2C- and CD3+CD56+NKG2C+ T cells were the source of the TCR beta repertoires. Sequenced donors, eight in total, included seven who were HCMV-seropositive and one who was seronegative.

UMI-tagged 5'RACE template switching yielded the TCR beta cDNA. TCRdb re-called the 5' RACE reads; every CDR3 protein appears as one record, without DNA. Its table records a few hundred thousand distinct CDR3 sequences. Germline V lookup: CDR1 DFQATT, CDR2 SNEGSKA (reference sequence). The CDR3 totals 14 residues. This rearrangement joins TRBV20-1 to TRBJ1-2. The specimen sequenced was blood T cells: a sorted CD56 or NKG2C T cell subset, CD4+ or CD8+ T cells, or bulk PBMC T cells (not recorded which). The receptor's source is a man aged 18-75 years in good health. This chain's CDR3 is CSAWGTLDGYGYTF.